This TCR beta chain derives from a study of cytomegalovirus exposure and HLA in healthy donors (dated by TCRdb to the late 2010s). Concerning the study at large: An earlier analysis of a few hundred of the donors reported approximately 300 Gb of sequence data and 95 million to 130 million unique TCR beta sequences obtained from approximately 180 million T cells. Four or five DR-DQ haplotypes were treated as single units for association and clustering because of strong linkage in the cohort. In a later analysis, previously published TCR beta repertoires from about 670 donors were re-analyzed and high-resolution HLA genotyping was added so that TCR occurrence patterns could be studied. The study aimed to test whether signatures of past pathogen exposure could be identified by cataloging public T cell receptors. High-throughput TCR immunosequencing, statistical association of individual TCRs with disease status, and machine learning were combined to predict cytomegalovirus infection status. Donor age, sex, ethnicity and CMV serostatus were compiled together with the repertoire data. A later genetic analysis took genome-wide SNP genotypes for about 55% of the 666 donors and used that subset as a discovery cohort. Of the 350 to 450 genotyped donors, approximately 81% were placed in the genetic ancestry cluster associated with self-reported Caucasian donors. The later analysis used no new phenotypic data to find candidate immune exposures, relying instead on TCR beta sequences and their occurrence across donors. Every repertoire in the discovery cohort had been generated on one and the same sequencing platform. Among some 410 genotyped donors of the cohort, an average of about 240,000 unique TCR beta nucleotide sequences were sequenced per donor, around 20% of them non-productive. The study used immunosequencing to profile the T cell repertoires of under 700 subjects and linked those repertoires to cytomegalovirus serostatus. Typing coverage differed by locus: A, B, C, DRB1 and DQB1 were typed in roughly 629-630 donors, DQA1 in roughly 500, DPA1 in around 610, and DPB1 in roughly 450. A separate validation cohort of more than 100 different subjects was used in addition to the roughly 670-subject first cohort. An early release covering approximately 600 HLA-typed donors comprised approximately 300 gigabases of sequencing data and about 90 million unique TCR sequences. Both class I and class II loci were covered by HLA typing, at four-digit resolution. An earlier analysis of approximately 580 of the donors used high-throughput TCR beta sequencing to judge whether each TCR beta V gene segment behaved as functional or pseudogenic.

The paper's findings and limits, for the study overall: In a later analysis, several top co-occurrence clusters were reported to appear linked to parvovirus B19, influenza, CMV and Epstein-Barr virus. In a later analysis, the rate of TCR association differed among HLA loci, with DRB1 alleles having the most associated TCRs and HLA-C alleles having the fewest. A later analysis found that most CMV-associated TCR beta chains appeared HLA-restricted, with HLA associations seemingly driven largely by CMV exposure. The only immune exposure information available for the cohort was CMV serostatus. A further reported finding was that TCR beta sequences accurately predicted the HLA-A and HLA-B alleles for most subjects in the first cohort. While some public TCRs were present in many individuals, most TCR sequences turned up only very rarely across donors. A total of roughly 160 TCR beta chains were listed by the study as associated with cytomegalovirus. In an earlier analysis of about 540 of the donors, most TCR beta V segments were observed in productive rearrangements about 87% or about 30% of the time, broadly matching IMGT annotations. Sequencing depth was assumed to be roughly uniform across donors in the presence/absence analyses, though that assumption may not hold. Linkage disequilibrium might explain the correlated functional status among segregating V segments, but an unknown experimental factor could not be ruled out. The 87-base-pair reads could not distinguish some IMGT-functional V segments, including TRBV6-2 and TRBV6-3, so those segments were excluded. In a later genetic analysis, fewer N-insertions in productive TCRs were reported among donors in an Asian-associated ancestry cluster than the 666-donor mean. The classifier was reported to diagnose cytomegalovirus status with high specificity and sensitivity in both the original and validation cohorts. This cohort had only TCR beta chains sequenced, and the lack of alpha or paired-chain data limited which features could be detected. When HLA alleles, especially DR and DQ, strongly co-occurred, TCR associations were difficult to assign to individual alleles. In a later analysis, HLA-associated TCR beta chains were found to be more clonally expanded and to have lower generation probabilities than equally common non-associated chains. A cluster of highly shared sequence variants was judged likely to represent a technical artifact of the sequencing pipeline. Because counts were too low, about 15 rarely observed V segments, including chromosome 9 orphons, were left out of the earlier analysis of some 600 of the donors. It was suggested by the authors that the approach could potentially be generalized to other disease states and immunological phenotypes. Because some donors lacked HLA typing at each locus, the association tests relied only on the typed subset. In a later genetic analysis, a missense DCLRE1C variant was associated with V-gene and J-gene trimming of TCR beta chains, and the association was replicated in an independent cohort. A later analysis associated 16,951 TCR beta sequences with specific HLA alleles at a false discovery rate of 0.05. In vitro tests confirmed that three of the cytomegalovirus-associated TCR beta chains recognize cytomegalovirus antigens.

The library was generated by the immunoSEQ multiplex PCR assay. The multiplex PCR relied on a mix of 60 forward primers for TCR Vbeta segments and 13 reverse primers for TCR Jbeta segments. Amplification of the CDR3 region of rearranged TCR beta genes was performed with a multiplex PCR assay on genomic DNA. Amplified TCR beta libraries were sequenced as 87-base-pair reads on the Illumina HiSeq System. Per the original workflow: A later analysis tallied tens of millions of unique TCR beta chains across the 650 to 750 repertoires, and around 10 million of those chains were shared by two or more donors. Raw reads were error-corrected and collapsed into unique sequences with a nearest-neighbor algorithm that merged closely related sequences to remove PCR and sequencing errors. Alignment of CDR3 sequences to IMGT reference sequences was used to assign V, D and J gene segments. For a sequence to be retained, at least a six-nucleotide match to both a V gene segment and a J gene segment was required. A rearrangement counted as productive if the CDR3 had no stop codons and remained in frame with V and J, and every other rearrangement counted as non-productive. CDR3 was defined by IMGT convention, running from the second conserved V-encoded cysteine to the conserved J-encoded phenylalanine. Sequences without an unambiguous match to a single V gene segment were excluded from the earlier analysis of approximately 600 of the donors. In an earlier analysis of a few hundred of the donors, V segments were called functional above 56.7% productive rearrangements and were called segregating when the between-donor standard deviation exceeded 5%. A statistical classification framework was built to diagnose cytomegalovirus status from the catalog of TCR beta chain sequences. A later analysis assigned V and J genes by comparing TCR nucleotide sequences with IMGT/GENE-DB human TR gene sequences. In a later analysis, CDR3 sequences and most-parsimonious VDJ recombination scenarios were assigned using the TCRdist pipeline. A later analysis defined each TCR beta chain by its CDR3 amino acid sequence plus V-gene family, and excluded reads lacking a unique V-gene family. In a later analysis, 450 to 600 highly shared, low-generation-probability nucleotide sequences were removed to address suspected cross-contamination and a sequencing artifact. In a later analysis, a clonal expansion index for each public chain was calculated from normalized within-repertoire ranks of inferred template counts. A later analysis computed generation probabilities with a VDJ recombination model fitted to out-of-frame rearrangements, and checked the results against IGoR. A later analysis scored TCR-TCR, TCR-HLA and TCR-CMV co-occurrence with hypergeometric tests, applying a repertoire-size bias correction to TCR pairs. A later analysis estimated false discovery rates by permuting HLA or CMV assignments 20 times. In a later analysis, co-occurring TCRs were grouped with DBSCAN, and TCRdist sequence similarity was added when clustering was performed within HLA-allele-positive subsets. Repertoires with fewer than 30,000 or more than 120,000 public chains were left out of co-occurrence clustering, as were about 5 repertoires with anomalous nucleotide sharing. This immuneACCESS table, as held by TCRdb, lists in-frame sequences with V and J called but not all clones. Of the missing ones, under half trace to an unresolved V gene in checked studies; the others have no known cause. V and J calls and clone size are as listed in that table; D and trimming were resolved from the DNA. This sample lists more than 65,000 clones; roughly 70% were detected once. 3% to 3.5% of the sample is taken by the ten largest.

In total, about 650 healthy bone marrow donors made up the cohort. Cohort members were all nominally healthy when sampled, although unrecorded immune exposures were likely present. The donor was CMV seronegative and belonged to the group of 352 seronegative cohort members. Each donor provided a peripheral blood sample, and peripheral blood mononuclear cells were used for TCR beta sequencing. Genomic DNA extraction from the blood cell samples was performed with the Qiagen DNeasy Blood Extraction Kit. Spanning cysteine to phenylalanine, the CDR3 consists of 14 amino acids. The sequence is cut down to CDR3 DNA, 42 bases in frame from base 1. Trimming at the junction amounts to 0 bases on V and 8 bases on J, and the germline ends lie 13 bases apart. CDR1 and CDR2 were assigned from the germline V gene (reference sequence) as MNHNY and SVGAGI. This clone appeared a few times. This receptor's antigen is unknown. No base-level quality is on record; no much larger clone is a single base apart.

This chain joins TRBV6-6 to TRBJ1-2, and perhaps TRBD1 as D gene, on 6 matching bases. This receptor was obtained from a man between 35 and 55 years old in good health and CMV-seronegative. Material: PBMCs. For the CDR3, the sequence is CASSYSRGGRGYTF. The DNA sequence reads TGTGCCAGCAGTTACTCCCGAGGGGGTCGCGGCTACACCTTC.